One and the same sample provided the 22 T cell receptor beta chains below, sequenced in a study of shared clonotypes between healthy human individuals. The repertoire was sequenced with immunoSEQ multiplex PCR; TCRdb's copy has only in-frame clones and lacks some. The repertoire holds 1,500,000 or so clones, with about 98.5% as singletons. The sequenced sample consisted of naive CD4+ T cells sorted from blood. As for subset: CD45RA+ positively selected. The source of these receptors is a man aged 30 to 45 in good health.

The V and J genes are TRBV5-1 and TRBJ2-1, with 7 bases lining up with TRBD1. The CDR3 runs 13 residues. V trimming: 4 bases; J trimming: 9 bases; junction bases outside the gene matches: 7. Germline loops: CDR1 SGHRS, CDR2 YFSETQ. CDR3 sequence reads: CASSRTGVGEQFF. The CDR3 bases are TGCGCCAGCAGCCGGACAGGCGTGGGTGAGCAGTTCTTC.

The chain joins TRBV9 to TRBJ2-7; D is possibly TRBD2 (5 bases). This CDR3 has 14 residues. Trimming removed 4 bases at V and 0 bases at J, with 11 bases between. The germline V gene encodes CDR1 SGDLS and CDR2 YYNGEE. Here the CDR3 reads CASSTGLNSYEQYF. The CDR3 region has the DNA TGTGCCAGCAGCACCGGACTGAACTCCTACGAGCAGTACTTC.

The chain joins TRBV20-1 to TRBJ2-1; D might be TRBD1 (5 bases). Per the germline V gene, CDR1 is DFQATT and CDR2 is SNEGSKA (reference sequence). CDR3 length: 11 residues. Deletions cut 6 bases from V and 5 bases from J, with 8 bases between. CDR3 protein: CSAVGDNEQFF. Here the CDR3 DNA reads TGCAGTGCCGTAGGGGACAATGAGCAGTTCTTC.

The chain combines TRBV11-2 with TRBJ2-7, with 9 positions matching TRBD2. CDR3 length: 16 residues. Germline CDR1 SGHAT, CDR2 FQNNGV. Losses at the gene ends were 5 bases for V and 1 base for J; bases not matched to a gene: 9. The CDR3 nucleotides read TGTGCCAGCAGCCCGGCGGGAGGGGCGCGTTCCTACGAGCAGTACTTC. It yields the protein CASSPAGGARSYEQYF.

The chain links TRBV5-5 to TRBJ2-3, with 7 positions matching TRBD2. The CDR3 spans 14 residues. Germline V gene sequence: CDR1 SGHKS, CDR2 YYEKEE (reference sequence). Unmatched junction bases numbered 8, after V lost 6 bases and J lost 4 bases. The chain's CDR3 is CASTVAGVADTQYF. CDR3 nucleotides: TGTGCCAGCACCGTGGCGGGAGTGGCAGATACGCAGTATTTT. Looking up the rest from reference TRBV5-5 and TRBJ2-3 gives the full variable domain: DAGVTQSPTHLIKTRGQQVTLRCSPISGHKSVSWYQQVLGQGPQFIFQYYEKEERGRGNFPDRFSARQFPNYSSELNVNALLLGDSALYLCASTVAGVADTQYFGPGTRLTVL.

The chain has TRBV11-2 and TRBJ1-5; 8 bases match TRBD1. Trimming cost V 5 bases and J 7 bases; bases outside gene matches: 7. The germline gives CDR1 SGHAT, CDR2 FQNNGV. This CDR3 region has 14 residues. CDR3 sequence reads: CASSPGQGPQPQHF. As DNA, the CDR3 is TGTGCCAGCAGCCCCGGACAGGGACCACAGCCCCAGCATTTT.

The chain carries TRBV7-9 and TRBJ2-7; 8 bases match TRBD2. CDR1 and CDR2 (germline): SEHNR, FQNEAQ (reference sequence). The CDR3 runs to 17 residues. The V segment lost 5 bases and the J segment 6 bases; nucleotides outside the gene matches: 18. The CDR3 DNA is TGTGCCAGCAGCCCCATAGCGGGACGAGCCCTTTCTACCGAGCAGTACTTC. Residues: CASSPIAGRALSTEQYF. The variable domain in full, completed from reference TRBV7-9 and TRBJ2-7, reads DTGVSQNPRHKITKRGQNVTFRCDPISEHNRLYWYRQTLGQGPEFLTYFQNEAQLEKSRLLSDRFSAERPKGSFSTLEIQRTEQGDSAMYLCASSPIAGRALSTEQYFGPGTRLTVT.

The chain employs TRBV7-9 and TRBJ2-1; 13 positions agree with TRBD2. Germline lookup yields CDR1 SEHNR and CDR2 FQNEAQ (reference sequence). The CDR3 runs 17 residues. V lost 6 bases, J lost 1 base, and 6 bases stayed unmatched. CDR3 region: CASRGLAGPKSYNEQFF. The DNA of the CDR3 is TGTGCCAGCAGGGGACTAGCGGGACCGAAGTCCTACAATGAGCAGTTCTTC.

V is TRBV10-3 and J is TRBJ2-7, with unresolved D. CDR1 and CDR2 (germline): ENHRY, SYGVKD. There are 13 residues in the CDR3. V lost 6 bases, J lost 4 bases, and 13 bases lay in between. As DNA, the CDR3 is TGTGCCATCAGCGCTACTACAGATTACGAGCAGTACTTC. Its protein is CAISATTDYEQYF.

The chain couples TRBV19 to TRBJ1-1, with a weak D call TRBD1 (5 bases). Germline values: CDR1 LNHDA, CDR2 SQIVND (reference sequence). Trimming removed 5 bases at V and 7 bases at J, with 14 bases between. The CDR3 is 13 residues long. The CDR3 here is CASSRGEGVEAFF. In nucleotides, the CDR3 is TGTGCCAGTAGTCGAGGGGAGGGAGTTGAAGCTTTCTTT.

The chain combines TRBV9 with TRBJ1-4; D is undetermined. Trimming removed 1 base at V and 12 bases at J, with 13 bases between. Germline CDR1 SGDLS, CDR2 YYNGEE. The CDR3 has 13 residues. CDR3 residues: CASSVRSLGELFF. DNA for the CDR3: TGTGCCAGCAGCGTAAGAAGCCTTGGCGAACTGTTTTTT. Full variable domain (rest looked up from reference TRBV9 and TRBJ1-4): DSGVTQTPKHLITATGQRVTLRCSPRSGDLSVYWYQQSLDQGLQFLIQYYNGEERAKGNILERFSAQQFPDLHSELNLSSLELGDSALYFCASSVRSLGELFFGSGTQLSVL.

This chain links TRBV4-1 with TRBJ2-3; tentatively, D is TRBD2 (5 bases). Per germline, CDR1 MGHRA and CDR2 YSYEKL. The CDR3 length is 16 residues. With 0 bases removed from V and 4 bases from J, the gap between germline ends came to 14 bases. The CDR3 here is CASSQDGSSWADTQYF. The DNA of the CDR3 is TGCGCCAGCAGCCAAGATGGGTCTAGCTGGGCAGATACGCAGTATTTT.

The V call is TRBV7-8, the J call TRBJ2-7, with 9 bases that match TRBD2. This CDR3 has 15 residues. The V and J ends lost 7 bases and 3 bases, in that order; junction bases with no gene match: 10. Germline lookup yields CDR1 SGHVS and CDR2 FQNEAQ. CDR3 sequence (DNA): TGTGCCAGCACCCTCGGCGGGAGGGCCTACTACGAGCAGTACTTC. This sequence encodes CASTLGGRAYYEQYF.

This chain connects TRBV4-1 to TRBJ2-5; 16 nucleotides line up with TRBD2. V shed 1 base, J shed 5 bases, and the junction held 7 bases outside the gene matches. The CDR3 sequence is 18 residues long. Germline CDR1 and CDR2: MGHRA and YSYEKL. CDR3 coding DNA: TGCGCCAGCAGCCAAGTTGGGACTAGCGGGAGGGCCGAGGAGACCCAGTACTTC. Amino acids: CASSQVGTSGRAEETQYF.

The chain combines TRBV5-5 with TRBJ2-1, with TRBD1 matching over 7 bases. Germline V gene lookup returns CDR1 SGHKS and CDR2 YYEKEE (reference sequence). CDR3 length: 13 amino acids. J was trimmed by 10 bases and V by 2 bases; bases with no gene match: 6. CDR3 amino acids: CASSLPTGNEQFF. CDR3 DNA: TGTGCCAGCAGCTTACCGACAGGGAACGAGCAGTTCTTC.

Written as DNA, the CDR3 is TGCGCCAGCAGCTTTACCGGGACTCCGTTTTACGTTGAGCAGTTCTTC. Protein product: CASSFTGTPFYVEQFF. The chain couples TRBV5-1 to TRBJ2-1, with TRBD2 as a possible D gene (6 bases). Trimming removed 2 bases at V and 9 bases at J, with 21 bases between. The length of the CDR3 is 16 residues. Germline V gene data show CDR1 as SGHRS and CDR2 as YFSETQ.

A word on this clone: Within the sample, other DNA sequences also encode this same CDR3. This chain joins TRBV6-6 and TRBJ1-1, with D unclear. The CDR3 covers 14 residues. The germline V gene has CDR1 MNHNY and CDR2 SVGAGI (reference sequence). With 0 bases removed from V and 1 base from J, the gap between germline ends came to 6 bases. The CDR3 bases are TGTGCCAGCAGTTACTCTAGGCAGAACACTGAAGCTTTCTTT. It translates to CASSYSRQNTEAFF.

V is TRBV9 and J is TRBJ2-1; TRBD1 aligns across 8 bases. Trimming took 3 bases from V and 4 from J; bases not matched to a gene: 6. CDR3 length: 15 amino acids. Germline V gene data show CDR1 as SGDLS and CDR2 as YYNGEE. CDR3 residues: CASSARDRSYNEQFF. The DNA for the CDR3 is TGTGCCAGCAGCGCCCGGGACAGGAGTTACAATGAGCAGTTCTTC.

The chain has TRBV5-8 and TRBJ2-3, with 13 nucleotides matching TRBD2. V lost 4 bases and J lost 2; bases outside the gene matches: 4. The germline CDR1 and CDR2 sequences are SGHTS and YDEGEE. The CDR3 is 16 amino acids. In nucleotides, the CDR3 is TGTGCCAGCAGCGGGGGGACTAGCGGGAACACAGATACGCAGTATTTT. Encoded protein: CASSGGTSGNTDTQYF.

The chain uses TRBV4-1 and TRBJ1-2; maybe TRBD1 (5 bases). There are 15 residues in the CDR3. The V and J ends lost 4 bases and 8 bases respectively, with 20 bases between them. The germline CDR1 and CDR2 sequences are MGHRA and YSYEKL. The CDR3 nucleotides read TGCGCCAGCAGCCCTTCAGGGTTTGTCTTTGGGGGCTACACCTTC. This gives the protein CASSPSGFVFGGYTF.

This sequence joins TRBV6-5 and TRBJ2-4; D is uncertain. Deletions cut 3 bases from V and 11 bases from J, with 17 bases between. The germline V gene encodes CDR1 MNHEY and CDR2 SVGAGI. CDR3 size: 14 residues. In DNA, the CDR3 is TGTGCCAGCAGTTATACTCGAAAAATGCCTTTTCAGTACTTC. This sequence encodes CASSYTRKMPFQYF.

The chain couples TRBV10-1 to TRBJ2-1; 14 bases align to TRBD2. CDR3 length equals 17 residues. After removal of 8 bases from V and 8 bases from J, the junction contained 14 bases not matched to a gene. The germline V gene has CDR1 WNHNN and CDR2 SYGVQD (reference sequence). CDR3: CASSATSGRGQMDEQFF. CDR3 bases: TGCGCCAGCTCGGCGACTAGCGGGAGGGGGCAGATGGATGAGCAGTTCTTC.